This TCR beta chain was sequenced in a study of T cells in Graves' hyperthyroidism and ophthalmopathy. Study as a whole: Peripheral blood samples were taken at initial diagnosis, prior to any treatment.

When ophthalmopathy did not progress within 18 months, Graves' hyperthyroidism was considered stable. This clonotype was observed a handful of times. TCR beta CDR3 regions were amplified from RNA. TCR CDR3 underwent first-round RT-PCR with the HTBI primer set. TCRdb independently ran MiXCR on the multiplex PCR reads; one entry per CDR3 protein. The sample holds around 450,000 distinct CDR3 sequences, roughly 13% seen once. The germline V gene has CDR1 LGHDT and CDR2 YNNKEL (reference sequence). The ends were cut back, 1 base at V and 2 bases at J, with 5 bases in the middle. The CDR3 consists of 14 residues.

The gene calls are TRBV3-1 and TRBJ2-2; D call uncertain. Specimen: blood. The source is a young woman with Graves' hyperthyroidism. As DNA, the CDR3 is TGTGCCAGCAGCCAAGTAATCAACACCGGGGAGCTGTTTTTT. This sequence encodes CASSQVINTGELFF.